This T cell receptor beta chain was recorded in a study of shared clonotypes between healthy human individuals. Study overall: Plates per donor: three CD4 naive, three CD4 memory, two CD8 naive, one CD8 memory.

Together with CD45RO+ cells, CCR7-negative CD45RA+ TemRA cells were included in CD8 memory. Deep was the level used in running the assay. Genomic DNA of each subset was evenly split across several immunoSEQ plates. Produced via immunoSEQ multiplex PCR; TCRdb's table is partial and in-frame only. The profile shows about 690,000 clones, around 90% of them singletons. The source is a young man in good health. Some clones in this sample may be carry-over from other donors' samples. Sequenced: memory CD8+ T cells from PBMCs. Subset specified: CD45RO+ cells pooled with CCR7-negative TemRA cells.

Here the CDR3 DNA reads TGTGCCTCTTCTTGGGGCAGTCCCTACGAGCAGTACTTC. Its protein is CASSWGSPYEQYF. The V and J genes are TRBV5-6 and TRBJ2-7, with a weak D call TRBD1 (5 bases). Trimming pared 10 bases from V and 2 bases from J, leaving 16 bases between. Looked up from germline, CDR1 is SGHDT and CDR2 is YYEEEE. This CDR3 spans 13 amino acids.